The source of this T cell receptor beta chain is a study of blood T cell repertoires in COVID-19. Study context: Donors in the United States, Italy and Spain gave samples during acute or convalescent COVID-19. T cells, B-cell-depleted T cells, or PBMCs supplied cDNA or gDNA.

Germline CDR1 reads SGHTA; CDR2 reads FQGNSA. The V end was cut by 2 bases, the J end by 4 bases, with 11 bases between. The CDR3 has 14 residues. In the authors' workflow: Amplification of reference gene primers provided the estimated nucleated cell counts. Repertoires were generated with immunoSEQ multiplex PCR, while TCRdb's copy carries only in-frame clones and drops some. V and J calls and clone size are copied from that table; D and trimming were computed from the DNA. The sample lists fewer than 70,000 clones; 75% to 90% were seen once. Sequencing was performed on peripheral blood. The TCR comes from a man over 45 with acute or convalescent COVID-19. The chain couples TRBV7-2 to TRBJ1-1; weak D call: TRBD1 (6 bases). CDR3 region: CASSLRGGGTEAFF. The CDR3 nucleotides are TGTGCCAGCAGCTTAAGGGGAGGGGGCACTGAAGCTTTCTTT.